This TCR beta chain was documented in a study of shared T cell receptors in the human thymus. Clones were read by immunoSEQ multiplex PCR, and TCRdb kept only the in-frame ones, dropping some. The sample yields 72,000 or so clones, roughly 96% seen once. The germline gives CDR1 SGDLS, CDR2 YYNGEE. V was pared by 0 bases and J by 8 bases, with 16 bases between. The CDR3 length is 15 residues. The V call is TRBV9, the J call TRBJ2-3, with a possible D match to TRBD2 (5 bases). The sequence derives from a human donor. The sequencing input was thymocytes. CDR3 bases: TGTGCCAGCAGCGTAGCTCCGGGCATCAGCGGTACGCAGTATTTT. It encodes CASSVAPGISGTQYF.